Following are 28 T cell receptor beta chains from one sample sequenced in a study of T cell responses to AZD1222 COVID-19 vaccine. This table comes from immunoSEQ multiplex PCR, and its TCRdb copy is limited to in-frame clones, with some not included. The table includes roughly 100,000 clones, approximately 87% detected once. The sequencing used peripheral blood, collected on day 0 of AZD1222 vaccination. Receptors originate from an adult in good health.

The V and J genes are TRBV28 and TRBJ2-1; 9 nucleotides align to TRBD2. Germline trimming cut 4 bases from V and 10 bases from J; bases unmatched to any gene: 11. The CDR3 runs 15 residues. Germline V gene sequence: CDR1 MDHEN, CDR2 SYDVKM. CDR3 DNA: TGTGCCAGCAGTTCATCCCAAATAGCGGGAGAGGAGCAGTTCTTC. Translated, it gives CASSSSQIAGEEQFF.

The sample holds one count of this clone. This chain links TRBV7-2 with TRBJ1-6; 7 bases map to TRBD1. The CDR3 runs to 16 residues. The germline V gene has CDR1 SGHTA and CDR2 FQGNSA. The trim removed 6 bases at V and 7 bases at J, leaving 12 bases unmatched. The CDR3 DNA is TGTGCCAGCAGGTACCAACCGGGACAGCTAAATTCACCCCTCCACTTT. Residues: CASRYQPGQLNSPLHF.

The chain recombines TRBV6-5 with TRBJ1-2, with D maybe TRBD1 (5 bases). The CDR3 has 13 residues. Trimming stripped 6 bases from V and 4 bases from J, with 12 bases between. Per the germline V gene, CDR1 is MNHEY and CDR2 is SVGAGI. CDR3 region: CASRRGQVYGYTF. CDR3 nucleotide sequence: TGTGCCAGCAGACGTGGACAAGTCTATGGCTACACCTTC.

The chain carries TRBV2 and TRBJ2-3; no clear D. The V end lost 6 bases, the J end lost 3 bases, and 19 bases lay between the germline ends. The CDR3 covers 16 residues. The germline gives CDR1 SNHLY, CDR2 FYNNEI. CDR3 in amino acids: CASSLSLQSPTDTQYF. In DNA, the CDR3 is TGTGCCAGCAGCCTCTCTCTTCAAAGCCCTACAGATACGCAGTATTTT.

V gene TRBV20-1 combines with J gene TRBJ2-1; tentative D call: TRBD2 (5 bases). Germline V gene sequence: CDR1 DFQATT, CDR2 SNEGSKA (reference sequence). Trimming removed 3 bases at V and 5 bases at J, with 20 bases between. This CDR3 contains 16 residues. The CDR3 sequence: CSASSVRRTSNNEQFF. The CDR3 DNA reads TGCAGTGCTAGTTCGGTCCGTCGGACTTCGAACAATGAGCAGTTCTTC.

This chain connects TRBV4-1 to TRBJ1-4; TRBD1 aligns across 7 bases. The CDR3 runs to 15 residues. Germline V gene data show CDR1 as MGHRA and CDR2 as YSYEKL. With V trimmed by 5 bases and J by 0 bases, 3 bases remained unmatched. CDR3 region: CASSSQGATNEKLFF. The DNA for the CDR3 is TGCGCCAGCAGCTCCCAGGGGGCAACTAATGAAAAACTGTTTTTT.

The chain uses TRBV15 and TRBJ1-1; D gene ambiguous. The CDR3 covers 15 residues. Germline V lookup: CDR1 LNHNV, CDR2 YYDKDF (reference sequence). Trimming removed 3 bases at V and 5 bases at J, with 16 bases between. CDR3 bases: TGTGCCACCAGCAGGGGGTCTGGGTACGGAACTGAAGCTTTCTTT. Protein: CATSRGSGYGTEAFF.

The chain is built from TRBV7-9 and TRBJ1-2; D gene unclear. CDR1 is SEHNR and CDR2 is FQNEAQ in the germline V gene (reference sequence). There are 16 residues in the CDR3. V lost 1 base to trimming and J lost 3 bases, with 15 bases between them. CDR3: CASSLVITEVYYGYTF. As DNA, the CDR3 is TGTGCCAGCAGCTTAGTAATAACGGAAGTTTACTATGGCTACACCTTC.

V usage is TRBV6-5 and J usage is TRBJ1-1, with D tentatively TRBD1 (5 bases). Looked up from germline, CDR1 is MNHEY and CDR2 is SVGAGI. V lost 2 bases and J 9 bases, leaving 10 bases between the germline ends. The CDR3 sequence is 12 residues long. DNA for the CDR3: TGTGCCAGCAGTTACGGTCGGGGGAAAGCTTTCTTT. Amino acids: CASSYGRGKAFF.

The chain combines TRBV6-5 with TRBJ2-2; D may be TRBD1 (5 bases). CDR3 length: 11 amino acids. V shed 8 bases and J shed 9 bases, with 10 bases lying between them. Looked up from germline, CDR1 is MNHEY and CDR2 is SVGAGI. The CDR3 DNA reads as TGTGCCAGCTGGCAGGGCCGGGAGCTGTTTTTT. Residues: CASWQGRELFF.

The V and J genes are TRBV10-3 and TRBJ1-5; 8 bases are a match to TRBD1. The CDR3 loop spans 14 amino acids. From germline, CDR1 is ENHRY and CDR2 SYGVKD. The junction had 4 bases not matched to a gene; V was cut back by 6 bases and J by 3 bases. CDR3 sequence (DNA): TGTGCCATCAGCCAGGACAGGGACAATCAGCCCCAGCATTTT. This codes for CAISQDRDNQPQHF.

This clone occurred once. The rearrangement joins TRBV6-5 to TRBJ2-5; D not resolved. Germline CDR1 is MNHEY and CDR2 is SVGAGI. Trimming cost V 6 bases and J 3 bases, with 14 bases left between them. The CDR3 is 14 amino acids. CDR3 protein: CASSHGLYEETQYF. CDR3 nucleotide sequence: TGTGCCAGCAGCCACGGTCTGTATGAAGAGACCCAGTACTTC.

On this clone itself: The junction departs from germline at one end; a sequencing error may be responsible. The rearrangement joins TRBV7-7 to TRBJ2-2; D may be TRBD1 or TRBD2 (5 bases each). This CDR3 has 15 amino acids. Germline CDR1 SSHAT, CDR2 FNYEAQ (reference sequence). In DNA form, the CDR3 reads TGTGCTAGCAGCACCTCCGGGACCCAAACCGGGGAGCTGTTTTTT. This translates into CASSTSGTQTGELFF. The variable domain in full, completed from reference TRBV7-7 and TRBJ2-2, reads GAGVSQSPRYKVTKRGQDVTLRCDPISSHATLYWYQQALGQGPEFLTYFNYEAQPDKSGLPSDRFSAERPEGSISTLTIQRTEQRDSAMYRCASSTSGTQTGELFFGEGSRLTVL.

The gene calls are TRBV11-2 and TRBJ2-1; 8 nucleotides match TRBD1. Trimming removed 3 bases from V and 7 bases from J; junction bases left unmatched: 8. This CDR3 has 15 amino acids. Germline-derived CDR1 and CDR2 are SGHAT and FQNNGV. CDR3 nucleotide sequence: TGTGCCAGCAGCTTGGACAGGGTTGAAGGTAATGAGCAGTTCTTC. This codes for CASSLDRVEGNEQFF. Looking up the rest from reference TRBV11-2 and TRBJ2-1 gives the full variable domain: EAGVAQSPRYKIIEKRQSVAFWCNPISGHATLYWYQQILGQGPKLLIQFQNNGVVDDSQLPKDRFSAERLKGVDSTLKIQPAKLEDSAVYLCASSLDRVEGNEQFFGPGTRLTVL.

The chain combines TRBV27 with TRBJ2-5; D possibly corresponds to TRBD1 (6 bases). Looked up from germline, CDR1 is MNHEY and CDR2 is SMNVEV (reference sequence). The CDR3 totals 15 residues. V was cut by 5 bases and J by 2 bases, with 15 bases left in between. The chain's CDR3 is CASSRYRDKQETQYF. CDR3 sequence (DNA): TGTGCCAGCAGTCGGTACCGGGACAAACAAGAGACCCAGTACTTC.

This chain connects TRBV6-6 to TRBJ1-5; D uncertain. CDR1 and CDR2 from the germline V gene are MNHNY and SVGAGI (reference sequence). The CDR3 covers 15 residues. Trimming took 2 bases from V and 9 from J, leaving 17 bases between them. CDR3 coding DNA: TGTGCCAGCAGTTACCAATCTCGACCGGGGTTGCCCCAGCATTTT. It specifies CASSYQSRPGLPQHF.

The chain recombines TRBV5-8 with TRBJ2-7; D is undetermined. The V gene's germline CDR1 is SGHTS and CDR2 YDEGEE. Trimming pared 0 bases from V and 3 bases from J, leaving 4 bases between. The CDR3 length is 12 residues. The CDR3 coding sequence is TGTGCCAGCAGCTTGGTCATCTACGAGCAGTACTTC. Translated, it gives CASSLVIYEQYF.

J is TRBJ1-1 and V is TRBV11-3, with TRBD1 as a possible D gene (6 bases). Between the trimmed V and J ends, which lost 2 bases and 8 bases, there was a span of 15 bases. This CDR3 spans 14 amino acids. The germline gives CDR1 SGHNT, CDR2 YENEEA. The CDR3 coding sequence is TGTGCCAGCAGCTTACTAGGGGTGGGGGCCGAAGCTTTCTTT. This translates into CASSLLGVGAEAFF.

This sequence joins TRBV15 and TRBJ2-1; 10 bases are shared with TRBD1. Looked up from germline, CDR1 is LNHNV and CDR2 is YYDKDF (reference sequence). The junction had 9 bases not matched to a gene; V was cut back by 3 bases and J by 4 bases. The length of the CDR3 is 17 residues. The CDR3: CATSRALGTGDYNEQFF. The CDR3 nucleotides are TGTGCCACCAGCAGGGCCTTAGGGACAGGGGATTACAATGAGCAGTTCTTC.

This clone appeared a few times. In nucleotides, the CDR3 is TGTGCCAGCAGCTTATCTAGCGGGGATTCCTACAATGAGCAGTTCTTC. This encodes CASSLSSGDSYNEQFF. V gene TRBV5-8 combines with J gene TRBJ2-1; 9 nucleotides agree with TRBD2. Germline CDR1 and CDR2: SGHTS and YDEGEE. The length of the CDR3 is 16 residues. V was pared by 2 bases and J by 1 base, with 4 bases of the junction left unmatched.

CDR3 in DNA: TGTGCCAGCAGCCCCGGTGGGGCAGGGGGGAACACTGAAGCTTTCTTT. This translates into CASSPGGAGGNTEAFF. The V call is TRBV11-3, the J call TRBJ1-1, with 7 bases lining up with TRBD1. The junction had 10 bases not matched to a gene; V was cut back by 5 bases and J by 1 base. The CDR3 extends over 16 amino acids. In germline, CDR1 is SGHNT, CDR2 YENEEA.

The DNA of the CDR3 is TGTGCCAGCAGCCTACTCGACAGCCCGGGACCCCTTCTCGGGGTTACCTACAATGAGCAGTTCTTC. Translating gives CASSLLDSPGPLLGVTYNEQFF. J is TRBJ2-1 and V is TRBV13; the D call may be TRBD1 or TRBD2 (5 bases each). Per the germline V gene, CDR1 is PRHDT and CDR2 is FYEKMQ (reference sequence). The ends were cut back, 5 bases at V and 2 bases at J, with 34 bases in the middle. CDR3 length equals 22 residues.

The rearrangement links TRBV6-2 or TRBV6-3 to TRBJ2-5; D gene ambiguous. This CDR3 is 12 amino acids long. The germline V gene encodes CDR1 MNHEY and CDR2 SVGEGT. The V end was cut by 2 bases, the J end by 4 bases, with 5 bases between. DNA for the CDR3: TGTGCCAGCAGTTACATGGGAGAGACCCAGTACTTC. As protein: CASSYMGETQYF.

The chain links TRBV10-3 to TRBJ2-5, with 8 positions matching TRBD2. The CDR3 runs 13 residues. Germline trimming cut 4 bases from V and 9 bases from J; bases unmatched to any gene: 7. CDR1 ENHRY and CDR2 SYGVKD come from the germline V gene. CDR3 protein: CAISAGLEYSQYF. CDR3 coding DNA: TGTGCCATCAGTGCGGGACTAGAGTATTCCCAGTACTTC.

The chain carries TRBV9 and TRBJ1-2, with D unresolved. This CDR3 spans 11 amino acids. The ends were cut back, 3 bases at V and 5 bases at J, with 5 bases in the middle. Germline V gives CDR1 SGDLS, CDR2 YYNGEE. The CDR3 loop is CASSAGYGYTF. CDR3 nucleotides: TGTGCCAGCAGCGCGGGGTATGGCTACACCTTC.

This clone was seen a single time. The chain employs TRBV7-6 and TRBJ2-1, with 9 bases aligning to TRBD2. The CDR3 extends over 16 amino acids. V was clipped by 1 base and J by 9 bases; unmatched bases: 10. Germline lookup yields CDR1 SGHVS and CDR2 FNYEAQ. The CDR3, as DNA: TGTGCCAGCAGCTTAGATACTAGCGGGCACCTCGGTGAGCAGTTCTTC. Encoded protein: CASSLDTSGHLGEQFF.

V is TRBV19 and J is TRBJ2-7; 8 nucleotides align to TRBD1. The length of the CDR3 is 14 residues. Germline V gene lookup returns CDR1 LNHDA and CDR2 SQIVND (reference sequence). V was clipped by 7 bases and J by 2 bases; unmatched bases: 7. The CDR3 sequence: CASTTGTGPYEQYF. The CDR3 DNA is TGTGCCAGTACCACCGGGACAGGACCCTACGAGCAGTACTTC.

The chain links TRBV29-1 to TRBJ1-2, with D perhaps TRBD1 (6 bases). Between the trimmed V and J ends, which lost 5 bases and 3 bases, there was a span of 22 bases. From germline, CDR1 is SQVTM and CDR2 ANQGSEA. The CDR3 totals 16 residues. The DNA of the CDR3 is TGCAGCGTTTTAACCCGGGGGCAGGCCAGGGACTATGGCTACACCTTC. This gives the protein CSVLTRGQARDYGYTF.